This T cell receptor (beta chain) appears in the sequencing data of a study of blood T cell repertoires in COVID-19. Germline V lookup: CDR1 SGHRS, CDR2 YFSETQ. V dropped 9 bases and J dropped 2; count of bases not matched to a gene: 6. This CDR3 is built from 13 residues. Measured with immunoSEQ multiplex PCR; TCRdb has only the in-frame clones, and not every one. The sample includes about 170,000 clones, 82% of them seen just once. Sequenced: peripheral blood. The gene calls are TRBV5-1 and TRBJ2-3; TRBD1 agrees at 7 bases. This receptor was taken from a woman between 35 and 50 years old with COVID-19, enrolled during active disease. The CDR3 sequence: CATRDSPTDTQYF. CDR3 nucleotides: TGCGCCACCCGGGACAGCCCCACAGATACGCAGTATTTT.